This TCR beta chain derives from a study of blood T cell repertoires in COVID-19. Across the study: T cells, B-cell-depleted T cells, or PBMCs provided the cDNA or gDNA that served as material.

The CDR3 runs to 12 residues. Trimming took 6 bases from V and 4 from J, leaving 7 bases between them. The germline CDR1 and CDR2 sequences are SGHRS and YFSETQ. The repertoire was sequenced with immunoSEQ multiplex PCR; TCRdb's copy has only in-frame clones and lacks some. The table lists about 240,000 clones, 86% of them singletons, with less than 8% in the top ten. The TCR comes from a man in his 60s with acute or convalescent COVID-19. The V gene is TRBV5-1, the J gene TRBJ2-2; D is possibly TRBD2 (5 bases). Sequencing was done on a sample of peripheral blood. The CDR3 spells CASIRGTGELFF. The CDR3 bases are TGCGCCAGCATTCGGGGCACCGGGGAGCTGTTTTTT. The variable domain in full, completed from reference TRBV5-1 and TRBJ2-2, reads KAGVTQTPRYLIKTRGQQVTLSCSPISGHRSVSWYQQTPGQGLQFLFEYFSETQRNKGNFPGRFSGRQFSNSRSEMNVSTLELGDSALYLCASIRGTGELFFGEGSRLTVL.